Listed here is a single T cell receptor (beta chain). This sample was included in a study of blood T cell repertoires in COVID-19. About the study: COVID-19 samples, acute and convalescent, were from the United States, Italy and Spain.

Measured with immunoSEQ multiplex PCR; TCRdb has only the in-frame clones, and not every one. The repertoire holds 95,000 to 100,000 clones, with under 85% as singletons. The ends lost 1 base at V and 4 bases at J; junction bases unmatched: 14. Germline CDR1 and CDR2: SGHRS and YFSETQ. The length of the CDR3 is 19 residues. The rearrangement joins TRBV5-1 to TRBJ2-3; 11 nucleotides match TRBD2. The sample comprised peripheral blood. The TCR comes from a human donor in a cohort sampled during active COVID-19. The CDR3 spells CASSLTGLAGSTRPDTQYF. In DNA, the CDR3 is TGCGCCAGCAGCTTGACCGGACTAGCGGGCAGTACGAGACCAGATACGCAGTATTTT.